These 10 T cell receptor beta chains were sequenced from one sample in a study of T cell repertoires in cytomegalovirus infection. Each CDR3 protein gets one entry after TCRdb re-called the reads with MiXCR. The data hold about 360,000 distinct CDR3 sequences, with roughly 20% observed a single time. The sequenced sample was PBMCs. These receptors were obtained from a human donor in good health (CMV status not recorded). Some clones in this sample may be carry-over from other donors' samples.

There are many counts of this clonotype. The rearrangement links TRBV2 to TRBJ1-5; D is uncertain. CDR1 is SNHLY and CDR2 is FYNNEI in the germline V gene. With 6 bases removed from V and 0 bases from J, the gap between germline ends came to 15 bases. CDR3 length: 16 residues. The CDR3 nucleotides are TGTGCCAGCAGCGCGGGGAGGGCTTATAGCAATCAGCCCCAGCATTTT. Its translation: CASSAGRAYSNQPQHF.

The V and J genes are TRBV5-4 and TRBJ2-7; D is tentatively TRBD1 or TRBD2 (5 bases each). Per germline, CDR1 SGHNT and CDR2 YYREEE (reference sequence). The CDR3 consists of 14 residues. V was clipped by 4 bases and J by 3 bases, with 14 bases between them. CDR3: CASSQTGHGYEQYF. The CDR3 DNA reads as TGTGCCAGCAGCCAGACGGGGCATGGCTACGAGCAGTACTTC.

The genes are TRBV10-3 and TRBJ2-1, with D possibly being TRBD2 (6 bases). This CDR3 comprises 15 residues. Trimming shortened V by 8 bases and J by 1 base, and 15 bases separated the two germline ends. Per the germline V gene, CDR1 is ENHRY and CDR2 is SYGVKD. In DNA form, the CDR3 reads TGTGCCATCTCCGAGGGACTCATATCCTACAATGAGCAGTTCTTC. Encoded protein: CAISEGLISYNEQFF.

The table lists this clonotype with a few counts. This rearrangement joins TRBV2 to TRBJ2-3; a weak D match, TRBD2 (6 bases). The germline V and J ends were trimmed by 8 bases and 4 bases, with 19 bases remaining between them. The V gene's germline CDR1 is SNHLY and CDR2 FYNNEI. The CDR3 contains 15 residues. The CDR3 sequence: CASFARDSGADTQYF. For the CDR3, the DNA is TGTGCCAGCTTCGCCCGGGACTCCGGCGCAGATACGCAGTATTTT. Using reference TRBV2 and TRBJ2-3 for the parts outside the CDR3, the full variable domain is EPEVTQTPSHQVTQMGQEVILRCVPISNHLYFYWYRQILGQKVEFLVSFYNNEISEKSEIFDDQFSVERPDGSNFTLKIRSTKLEDSAMYFCASFARDSGADTQYFGPGTRLTVL.

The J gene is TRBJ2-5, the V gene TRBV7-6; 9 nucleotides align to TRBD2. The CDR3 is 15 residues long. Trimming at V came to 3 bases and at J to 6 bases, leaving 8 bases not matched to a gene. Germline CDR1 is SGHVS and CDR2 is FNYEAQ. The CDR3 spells CASSFRREGLKTQYF. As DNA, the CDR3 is TGTGCCAGCAGCTTTAGGCGGGAGGGCCTAAAGACCCAGTACTTC.

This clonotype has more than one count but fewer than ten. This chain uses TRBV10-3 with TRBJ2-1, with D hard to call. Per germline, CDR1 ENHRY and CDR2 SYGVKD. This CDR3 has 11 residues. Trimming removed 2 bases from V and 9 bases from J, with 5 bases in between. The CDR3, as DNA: TGTGCCATCAGTGAGATGTTTGAGCAGTTCTTC. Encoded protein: CAISEMFEQFF.

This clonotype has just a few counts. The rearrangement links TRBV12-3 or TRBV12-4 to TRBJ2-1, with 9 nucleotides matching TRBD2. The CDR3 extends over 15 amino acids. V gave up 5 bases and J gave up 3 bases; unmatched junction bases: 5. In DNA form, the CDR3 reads TGTGCCAGCAGTCCCCGACTAGCGGTCTACAATGAGCAGTTCTTC. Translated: CASSPRLAVYNEQFF.

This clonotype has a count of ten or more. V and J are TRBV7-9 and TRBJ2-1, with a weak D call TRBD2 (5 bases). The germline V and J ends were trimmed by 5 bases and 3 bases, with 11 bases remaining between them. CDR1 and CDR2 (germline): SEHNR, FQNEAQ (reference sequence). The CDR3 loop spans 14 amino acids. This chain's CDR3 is CASSRSAVYNEQFF. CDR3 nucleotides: TGTGCCAGCAGCCGTAGCGCCGTCTACAATGAGCAGTTCTTC.

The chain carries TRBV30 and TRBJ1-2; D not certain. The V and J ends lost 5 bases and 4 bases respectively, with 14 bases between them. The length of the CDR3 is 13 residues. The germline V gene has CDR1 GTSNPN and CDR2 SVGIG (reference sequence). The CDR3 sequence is CAWGGRVGYGYTF. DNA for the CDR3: TGTGCCTGGGGCGGGAGGGTGGGCTATGGCTACACCTTC.

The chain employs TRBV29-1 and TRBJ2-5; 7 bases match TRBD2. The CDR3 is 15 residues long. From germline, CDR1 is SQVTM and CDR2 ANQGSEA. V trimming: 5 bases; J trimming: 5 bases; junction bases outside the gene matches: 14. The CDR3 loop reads CSVLGTFWEGETQYF. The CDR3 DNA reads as TGCAGCGTTCTCGGAACCTTTTGGGAGGGGGAGACCCAGTACTTC.